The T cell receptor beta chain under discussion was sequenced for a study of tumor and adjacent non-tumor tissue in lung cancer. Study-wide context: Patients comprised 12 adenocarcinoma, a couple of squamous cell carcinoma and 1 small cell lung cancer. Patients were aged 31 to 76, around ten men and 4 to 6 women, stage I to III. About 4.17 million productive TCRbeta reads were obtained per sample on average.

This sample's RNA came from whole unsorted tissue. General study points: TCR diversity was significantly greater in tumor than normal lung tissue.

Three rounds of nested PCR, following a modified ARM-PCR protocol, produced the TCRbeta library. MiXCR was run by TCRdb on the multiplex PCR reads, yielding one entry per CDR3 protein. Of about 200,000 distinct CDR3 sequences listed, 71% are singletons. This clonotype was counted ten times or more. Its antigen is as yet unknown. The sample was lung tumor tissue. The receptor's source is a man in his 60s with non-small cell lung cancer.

The CDR3 spells CASSLERTGGDYGYTF. CDR3 nucleotide sequence: TGTGCCAGCAGCTTAGAGCGGACAGGGGGAGACTATGGCTACACCTTC. The chain is built from TRBV11-3 and TRBJ1-2; 10 nucleotides line up with TRBD1. Germline loops: CDR1 SGHNT, CDR2 YENEEA. Unmatched junction bases numbered 4, after V lost 0 bases and J lost 3 bases. The CDR3 is 16 amino acids.